A selection of T cell receptor beta chains follows, all from one sample in a study of CD8 T cells in ankylosing spondylitis. TCRdb called the 5' RACE reads again in MiXCR, with one record for every CDR3 protein. The table has over 100,000 distinct CDR3 sequences, roughly an eighth seen once; the top ten hold over 4%. The sample taken for sequencing was blood, either unsorted or a sorted T cell fraction (not recorded which). These receptors were taken from a female donor with ankylosing spondylitis or in good health (not recorded which). Both conserved end residues are part of each CDR3. The D gene is left open where the match is weak. Only some rows state a clone size, as once, few, many or a class for expanded clones.

>TRBV7-8|TRBJ2-1|many|TRBD2
TGTGCCAGCAGCCCGCTAGCGGGAGGGAGCTCCTACAATGAGCAGTTCTTC
CASSPLAGGSSYNEQFF
>TRBV10-3|TRBJ2-3|.|.
TGTGCCATCAAGGGGCGGGACGCCACAGATACGCAGTATTTT
CAIKGRDATDTQYF
>TRBV12-3/TRBV12-4|TRBJ1-2|many|.
TGTGCCAGCAGTTTAGAAGAAAACTATGGCTACACCTTC
CASSLEENYGYTF
>TRBV11-2|TRBJ1-5|many|.
TGTGCCAGCAGCTTAGACTACGTGGAGCCCCAGCATTTT
CASSLDYVEPQHF
>TRBV21-1|TRBJ2-3|many|.
TGTGCCAGCAGCAACACCGGGACAGGCCGACGTTCGGGCACAGATACGCAGTATTTT
CASSNTGTGRRSGTDTQYF
>TRBV5-1|TRBJ2-7|many|.
TGCGCCAGCAGCCCTACGCCAGGGCAGGACTACGAGCAGTACTTC
CASSPTPGQDYEQYF
>TRBV5-1|TRBJ1-2|once|TRBD1
TGCGCCAGCAGCTTGCAGGACAGGACTTATGGCTACACCTTC
CASSLQDRTYGYTF
>TRBV7-2|TRBJ1-5|many|.
TGTGCCAGCAGCTCCGGTCGGCAGTCTTTGGGTCAGCCCCAGCATTTT
CASSSGRQSLGQPQHF
>TRBV29-1|TRBJ1-1|many|.
TGCAGCGTTGTTAGGCCCCAGAACACTGAAGCTTTCTTT
CSVVRPQNTEAFF
>TRBV19|TRBJ2-3|.|.
TGTGCCAGTAGTATAAGACAGATCACAGATACGCAGTATTTT
CASSIRQITDTQYF
>TRBV20-1|TRBJ2-5|few|.
TGCAGTGCTTCTCCTACCGCCAGACTGCAAGAGACCCAGTACTTC
CSASPTARLQETQYF
>TRBV7-9|TRBJ2-7|many|.
TGTGCCAGCAGCTCCCGCGAGTTTTCCTACGAGCAGTACTTC
CASSSREFSYEQYF
>TRBV12-3/TRBV12-4|TRBJ1-5|many|.
TGTGCCAGCAGTGAAACGGGCGGGAATCAGCCCCAGCATTTT
CASSETGGNQPQHF
>TRBV19|TRBJ2-4|many|.
TGTGCCAGTAGCATATCCCCTCTAGCCAAAAACATTCAGTACTTC
CASSISPLAKNIQYF
>TRBV12-3/TRBV12-4|TRBJ1-1|many|.
TGTGCCAGCAGCCCTTGGAGCACTGAAGCTTTCTTT
CASSPWSTEAFF
>TRBV20-1|TRBJ2-7|many|.
TGCGGAATGGGGGGTCCCTACGAGCAGTACTTC
CGMGGPYEQYF
>TRBV5-1|TRBJ1-1|few|TRBD1
TGCGCCAGCAGCTCGGGGGACAGGGGGGAGAGCACTGAAGCTTTCTTT
CASSSGDRGESTEAFF
>TRBV29-1|TRBJ2-7|many|TRBD2
TGCAGCGTTAGCGCGGGAGGACTTAGCTACGAGCAGTACTTC
CSVSAGGLSYEQYF
>TRBV3-1|TRBJ2-1|.|.
TGTGCCAGCAGCCAATGGGGCCATTCACGCAACTACAATGAGCAGTTCTTC
CASSQWGHSRNYNEQFF
>TRBV5-1|TRBJ2-1|.|TRBD1
TGCGCCAGCAGCTTCGGGACAGGTAACAATGAGCAGTTCTTC
CASSFGTGNNEQFF
>TRBV4-1|TRBJ2-1|many|.
TGCGCCAGCAGCCAGTTCCTCAGGGACTACAATGAGCAGTTCTTC
CASSQFLRDYNEQFF
>TRBV12-3/TRBV12-4|TRBJ2-7|large|.
TGTGCCAGCAGCTACAGTTTACCCTACGAGCAGTACTTC
CASSYSLPYEQYF
>TRBV5-4|TRBJ2-7|.|TRBD1
TGTGCCAGCAGCTTGGTTGGGACAGGGGGCTCTAGCTCCTACGAGCAGTACTTC
CASSLVGTGGSSSYEQYF
>TRBV28|TRBJ2-1|many|.
TGTGCCAGCAGTTTAGCCGGGGCCGCGGCTCGGGAGCAGTTCTTC
CASSLAGAAAREQFF
>TRBV11-2|TRBJ2-5|few|TRBD2
TGTGCCAGCAGCTTTGGTAGCGGGGGGAAAGAGACCCAGTACTTC
CASSFGSGGKETQYF
>TRBV20-1|TRBJ1-5|few|TRBD1
TGCAGTGCCAGGGGACAGCTTAATCAGCCCCAGCATTTT
CSARGQLNQPQHF
>TRBV6-1|TRBJ1-5|.|.
TGTGCCAGCAGGCCAGGGTTATATCAGCCCCAGCATTTT
CASRPGLYQPQHF